Presented here are 5 T cell receptor beta chains from one specimen sequenced in a study of blood T cell repertoires in COVID-19. Generated by immunoSEQ multiplex PCR, the TCRdb table keeps only in-frame clones and is missing some. Found here are hundreds of thousands of clones, 65% to 85% of them singletons; the top ten hold over 3%. The sample comprised peripheral blood. The receptor source for this set is a woman between 40 and 50 years old with active or convalescent COVID-19.

The chain employs TRBV28 and TRBJ1-2; a weak D match, TRBD1 (5 bases). V shed 7 bases and J shed 0 bases, with 9 bases lying between them. This CDR3 is 13 amino acids long. Per the germline V gene, CDR1 is MDHEN and CDR2 is SYDVKM. The CDR3 coding sequence is TGTGCCAGCAACAGGCGCTCTAACTATGGCTACACCTTC. The encoded protein is CASNRRSNYGYTF.

This CDR3 reads CSANPRDSYGYTF. For the CDR3, the DNA is TGCAGCGCCAATCCCCGGGACAGCTATGGCTACACCTTC. J is TRBJ1-2 and V is TRBV29-1; 7 bases map to TRBD1. CDR3 length: 13 amino acids. J lost 4 bases, V lost 7 bases, and 9 bases had no gene match. The V gene's germline CDR1 is SQVTM and CDR2 ANQGSEA.

V is TRBV3-1 (or the pseudogene TRBV3-2) and J is TRBJ1-2; 9 bases are a match to TRBD1. Germline CDR1 and CDR2: LGHDT and YNNKEL (reference sequence). The CDR3 covers 14 residues. Losses at the gene ends were 2 bases for V and 8 bases for J; bases not matched to a gene: 6. As DNA, the CDR3 is TGTGCCAGCAGCCAACCGGGACAGGGAGGCGGCTACACCTTC. Translation gives CASSQPGQGGGYTF.

The rearrangement links TRBV6-1 to TRBJ2-3; 7 nucleotides agree with TRBD2. This CDR3 has 16 residues. The trim removed 1 base at V and 2 bases at J, leaving 6 bases unmatched. In germline, CDR1 is MNHNS, CDR2 SASEGT. The CDR3 loop reads CASSEVGGGVTDTQYF. The DNA for the CDR3 is TGTGCCAGCAGTGAAGTTGGCGGGGGAGTCACAGATACGCAGTATTTT.

The V and J genes are TRBV7-8 and TRBJ1-4; TRBD1 matches at 8 bases. This CDR3 is 16 amino acids long. Germline CDR1 and CDR2: SGHVS and FQNEAQ. V gave up 5 bases and J gave up 0 bases; unmatched junction bases: 5. CDR3 in DNA: TGTGCCAGCAGCCTCGGGACAGGTGCAACTAATGAAAAACTGTTTTTT. Its translation is CASSLGTGATNEKLFF.